This paragraph reports one TCR beta chain. Its antigen is still unknown. Investigators reverse transcribed all isolated RNA, so they sequenced expressed TCRB transcripts. Libraries were prepared by immunoSEQ multiplex PCR; TCRdb keeps only in-frame clonotypes and omits some of them. The table records about 340,000 clones, approximately 8% of them present only once. These data originate in a study of beta chain features in type 1 diabetes. Donors underwent one heparinised blood draw, about 0.12 L on average. Germline-derived CDR1 and CDR2 are PRHDT and FYEKMQ (reference sequence). This CDR3 is built from 16 residues. V lost 7 bases to trimming and J lost 3 bases; unmatched junction nucleotides: 12. Study-wide results and caveats: VDJ junctions from patients with type 1 diabetes contained fewer insertions and more deletions. Across all four CD4+ subsets, people with type 1 diabetes showed modestly shorter TCRB CDR3s.

The specimen was central memory CD4+ T cells from blood. The receptor was derived from a woman aged 18-30 years in good health. The chain joins TRBV13 to TRBJ2-1; 7 positions match TRBD2. The CDR3 is CASTITAGSYYNEQFF. The CDR3 bases are TGTGCCAGCACCATAACAGCGGGGAGTTACTACAATGAGCAGTTCTTC.